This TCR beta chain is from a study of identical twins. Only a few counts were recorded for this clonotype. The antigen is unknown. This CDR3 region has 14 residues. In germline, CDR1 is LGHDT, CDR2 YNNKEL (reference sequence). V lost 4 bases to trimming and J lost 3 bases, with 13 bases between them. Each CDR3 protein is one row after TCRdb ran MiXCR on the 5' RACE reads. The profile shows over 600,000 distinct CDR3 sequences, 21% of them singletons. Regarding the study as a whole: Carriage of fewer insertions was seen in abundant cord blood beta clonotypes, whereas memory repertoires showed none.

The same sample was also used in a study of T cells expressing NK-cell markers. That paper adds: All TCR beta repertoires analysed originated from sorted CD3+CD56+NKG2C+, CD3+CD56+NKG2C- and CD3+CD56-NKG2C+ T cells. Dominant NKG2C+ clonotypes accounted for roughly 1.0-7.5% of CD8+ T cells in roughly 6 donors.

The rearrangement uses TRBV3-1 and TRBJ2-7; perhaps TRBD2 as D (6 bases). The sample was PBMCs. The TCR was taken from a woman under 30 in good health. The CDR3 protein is CASSLRENSYEQYF. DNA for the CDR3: TGTGCCAGCAGCCTCCGGGAGAACAGCTACGAGCAGTACTTC.